Listed below are T cell receptor beta chains from one sample, sequenced in a study of T-cell memory formation after mild COVID-19. Using its own MiXCR run on the 5' RACE reads, TCRdb lists one record per CDR3 protein. The data show hundreds of thousands of distinct CDR3 sequences, about 20% seen once. The sequenced sample consisted of PBMCs or a T cell subset sorted from them (not recorded which). All receptors derive from an adult woman who had mild COVID-19 (a few samples of this study predate the infection). Cell type and time point are not known. Both conserved end residues are part of each CDR3. A D gene is named only where the DNA matches it firmly. Clone size appears in some rows only: once, few, many, or a class for an expanded clone.

TRBV6-6	16	-	TRBJ2-2	-	TGTGCCAGCAGTTACTCGACGGTTACGAACACCGGGGAGCTGTTTTTT	CASSYSTVTNTGELFF
TRBV2	12	-	TRBJ2-7	many	TGTGCCAGCTGCTACGAGGCGTACGAGCAGTACTTC	CASCYEAYEQYF
TRBV20-1	15	-	TRBJ1-3	few	TGCAGTGCTAGACACGGTCCGACGCCTGGAAACACCATATATTTT	CSARHGPTPGNTIYF
TRBV24-1	13	-	TRBJ2-3	once	TGTGCCACCAGTCACGACAGCACAGATACGCAGTATTTT	CATSHDSTDTQYF
TRBV12-3/TRBV12-4	15	TRBD2	TRBJ2-1	-	TGTGCCAGCAGCACACTAGCGGGTACCTACAATGAGCAGTTCTTC	CASSTLAGTYNEQFF
TRBV6-6	13	-	TRBJ2-1	few	TGTGCCAGCACCTCACCGGGACCGGGTGAGCAGTTCTTC	CASTSPGPGEQFF
TRBV20-1	14	-	TRBJ2-3	-	TGCAGTGGGCGAGGGGGTTTCCGGGAAGATACGCAGTATTTT	CSGRGGFREDTQYF
TRBV5-1	13	-	TRBJ2-2	many	TGCGCCAGCAGCTTGGGAGGAGCCGGGGAGCTGTTTTTT	CASSLGGAGELFF
TRBV6-1	15	-	TRBJ1-2	-	TGTGCCGGCCCTCTATTCAGCCAGGAGACCTATGGCTACACCTTC	CAGPLFSQETYGYTF
TRBV24-1	13	-	TRBJ2-1	few	TGTGCCACCAGTGGGGACCCACGAAATGAGCAGTTCTTC	CATSGDPRNEQFF
TRBV9	15	-	TRBJ2-3	few	TGTGCCAGCAGCGTAGCTAGCGCGCTCACAGATACGCAGTATTTT	CASSVASALTDTQYF
TRBV11-2	14	TRBD1	TRBJ2-7	-	TGTGCCAGCAGCTTCGCGGACAGGGGAGCCGAGCAGTACTTC	CASSFADRGAEQYF
TRBV18	15	-	TRBJ2-7	-	TGTGCCAGCTCACCAGGACTATACCCTTCCTACGAGCAGTACTTC	CASSPGLYPSYEQYF
TRBV18	15	-	TRBJ1-5	-	TGTGCCAGCTCATCTGGACCAATTAGCAATCAGCCCCAGCATTTT	CASSSGPISNQPQHF
TRBV27	15	TRBD1	TRBJ2-7	-	TGTGCCAGCAGTATCTCCGGGACAGGGTGGTACGAGCAGTACTTC	CASSISGTGWYEQYF
TRBV14	14	-	TRBJ2-7	-	TGTGCCAGCAGTCCTCGCGGGTTCGGCTACGAGCAGTACTTC	CASSPRGFGYEQYF